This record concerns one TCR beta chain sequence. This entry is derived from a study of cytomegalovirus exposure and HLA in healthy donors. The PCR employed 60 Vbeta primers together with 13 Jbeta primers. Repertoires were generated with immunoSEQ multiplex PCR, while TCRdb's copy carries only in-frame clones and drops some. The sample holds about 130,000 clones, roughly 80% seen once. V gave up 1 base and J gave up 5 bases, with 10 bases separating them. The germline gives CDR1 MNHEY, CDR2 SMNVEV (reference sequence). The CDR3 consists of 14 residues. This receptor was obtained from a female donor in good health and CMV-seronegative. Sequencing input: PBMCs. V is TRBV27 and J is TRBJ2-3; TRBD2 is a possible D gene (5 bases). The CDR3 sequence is CASSLFRGIDTQYF. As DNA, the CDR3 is TGTGCCAGCAGTTTATTCAGAGGGATAGATACGCAGTATTTT.